This T cell receptor (beta chain) stems from a study of blood T cell repertoires in COVID-19. Across the whole study: Material from acute and convalescent COVID-19 was sourced from the United States, Italy and Spain. Nucleic acid was either cDNA or gDNA, and it came from T cells, B-cell-depleted T cells, or PBMCs.

Original analysis: Amplified reference gene primers provided the basis for estimating nucleated cell counts. Sequencing used immunoSEQ multiplex PCR; TCRdb keeps in-frame clones, though not all of them. The V and J calls and clone size were taken over from that table, and D and trimming were inferred from the DNA. The repertoire holds 150,000 to 200,000 clones, with about 80% as singletons. This clone occurred a few times. V lost 1 base, J lost 2 bases, and 14 bases lay in between. This CDR3 comprises 17 residues. Germline V gene lookup returns CDR1 LGHDT and CDR2 YNNKEL (reference sequence). The specimen was peripheral blood. The chain combines TRBV3-1 (or the pseudogene TRBV3-2) with TRBJ1-4; weak D call: TRBD1 (6 bases). This clonotype was obtained from a man in his sixties or seventies with active or convalescent COVID-19. The CDR3 sequence: CASSQGTLQGTNEKLFF. Written as DNA, the CDR3 is TGTGCCAGCAGCCAAGGCACGCTTCAGGGGACTAATGAAAAACTGTTTTTT.